The source of this T cell receptor beta chain is a study of blood T cell repertoires in COVID-19. Turning to the study itself: COVID-19 samples from acute and convalescent phases originated in the United States, Italy and Spain. The analysed material was cDNA or gDNA that came from T cells, B-cell-depleted T cells, or PBMCs.

CDR3 length: 12 residues. V dropped 2 bases and J dropped 6 bases, with 6 bases sitting between them. Germline V gene sequence: CDR1 SGHNT, CDR2 YENEEA. Authors' processing steps: Quantification of nucleated cells was approximated via reference gene primer amplification. TCRdb's table, derived via immunoSEQ multiplex PCR, lists solely in-frame clones and lacks some. V and J calls and clone size follow that table, whereas D and trimming were derived from the DNA. The table records about 100,000 clones, about 90% of them present only once. The sequence was collected from a man in his thirties or forties in a cohort sampled during active COVID-19. The chain carries TRBV11-3 and TRBJ2-3; tentatively, D is TRBD2 (5 bases). Sequenced sample: peripheral blood. As DNA, the CDR3 is TGTGCCAGCAGCTTACGGGATGATACGCAGTATTTT. This gives the protein CASSLRDDTQYF.